These 13 T cell receptor beta chains originate from one sample sequenced in a study of cytomegalovirus exposure and HLA in healthy donors. The PCR contained 60 Vbeta and 13 Jbeta primers. The repertoire was sequenced with immunoSEQ multiplex PCR; TCRdb's copy has only in-frame clones and lacks some. The table has about 89,000 clones, about 85% seen once; the top ten hold under 4%. Material: PBMCs. The receptors were sampled from a female donor in good health and CMV-seropositive.

This sequence joins TRBV27 and TRBJ2-3, with 12 bases aligning to TRBD2. Per germline, CDR1 MNHEY and CDR2 SMNVEV (reference sequence). V shed 3 bases, J shed 5 bases, and the junction held 6 bases outside the gene matches. This CDR3 comprises 16 residues. This CDR3 is CASSLTLAGGQDTQYF. Written as DNA, the CDR3 is TGTGCCAGCAGTTTGACCCTAGCGGGGGGGCAAGATACGCAGTATTTT.

The chain combines TRBV11-2 with TRBJ2-7; tentative D call: TRBD1 (6 bases). Trimming stripped 2 bases from V and 2 bases from J, with 10 bases between. This CDR3 has 14 residues. Looked up from germline, CDR1 is SGHAT and CDR2 is FQNNGV. The CDR3 nucleotides read TGTGCCAGCAGCTTATGGGCAGGGGCCTACGAGCAGTACTTC. It translates to CASSLWAGAYEQYF.

The V call is TRBV28, the J call TRBJ2-2; maybe TRBD2 (5 bases). Germline V gene sequence: CDR1 MDHEN, CDR2 SYDVKM. CDR3 length equals 15 residues. V was trimmed by 3 bases and J by 4 bases, leaving 12 bases between them. This CDR3 reads CASSLTREPTGELFF. Here the CDR3 DNA reads TGTGCCAGCAGTTTGACCCGGGAACCCACCGGGGAGCTGTTTTTT.

This chain connects TRBV6-5 to TRBJ1-5, with D maybe TRBD1 (6 bases). V was clipped by 6 bases and J by 5 bases, with 17 bases between them. The CDR3 loop spans 15 amino acids. The germline V gene has CDR1 MNHEY and CDR2 SVGAGI. The CDR3 DNA reads as TGTGCCAGCAGGGGACATTCCTCAGGGGATCAGCCCCAGCATTTT. This encodes CASRGHSSGDQPQHF.

Of note for this clone: This same CDR3 is encoded by further DNA sequences in the sample. This chain uses TRBV4-1 with TRBJ1-1, with no clear D. V lost 1 base to trimming and J lost 1 base, with 7 bases between them. Germline V gene sequence: CDR1 MGHRA, CDR2 YSYEKL. This CDR3 has 14 residues. CDR3 bases: TGCGCCAGCAGCCAAGTCTCAGGGAACACTGAAGCTTTCTTT. It is translated as CASSQVSGNTEAFF.

The chain is built from TRBV27 and TRBJ2-7, with 7 bases identical to TRBD1. Germline trimming cut 7 bases from V and 1 base from J; bases unmatched to any gene: 10. CDR1 and CDR2 (germline): MNHEY, SMNVEV (reference sequence). The CDR3 has 15 amino acids. CDR3 region: CASTWTGATSYEQYF. In DNA, the CDR3 is TGTGCCAGCACTTGGACAGGAGCGACGTCCTACGAGCAGTACTTC.

The table lists this clone with a count of one. V usage is TRBV27 and J usage is TRBJ2-7, with a possible D match to TRBD2 (6 bases). There are 15 residues in the CDR3. The V gene lost 2 bases and the J gene lost 0 bases, with 11 bases spanning the gap. Germline V gene data show CDR1 as MNHEY and CDR2 as SMNVEV (reference sequence). The CDR3 is CASSLGGIYSYEQYF. CDR3 bases: TGTGCCAGCAGTTTAGGCGGGATCTACTCCTACGAGCAGTACTTC.

V and J are TRBV5-8 and TRBJ1-1, with D tentatively TRBD1 (6 bases). The CDR3 extends over 13 amino acids. The V end was cut by 0 bases, the J end by 12 bases, with 15 bases between. In germline, CDR1 is SGHTS, CDR2 YDEGEE. This CDR3 reads CASSLVGGARTFF. The CDR3 nucleotides are TGTGCCAGCAGCTTGGTTGGGGGCGCGCGTACTTTCTTT.

V usage is TRBV5-1 and J usage is TRBJ1-1, with 8 bases aligning to TRBD1. This CDR3 comprises 15 residues. Germline V gene lookup returns CDR1 SGHRS and CDR2 YFSETQ. V was clipped by 4 bases and J by 1 base; unmatched bases: 6. The CDR3 loop is CASSPPTGENTEAFF. The DNA of the CDR3 is TGCGCCAGCAGCCCCCCGACAGGGGAGAACACTGAAGCTTTCTTT.

The J gene is TRBJ1-2, the V gene TRBV5-1; D might be TRBD1 (6 bases). There are 15 residues in the CDR3. Trimming stripped 0 bases from V and 6 bases from J, with 15 bases between. Germline V gene sequence: CDR1 SGHRS, CDR2 YFSETQ. CDR3 protein: CASSLEGGLKDGYTF. The CDR3 region has the DNA TGCGCCAGCAGCTTGGAAGGGGGTTTAAAGGATGGCTACACCTTC.

The J gene is TRBJ2-7, the V gene TRBV7-9, with a weak D call TRBD1 (6 bases). V lost 3 bases and J 7 bases, leaving 13 bases between the germline ends. CDR3 length: 13 residues. Germline V CDR1 and CDR2: SEHNR, FQNEAQ (reference sequence). The DNA for the CDR3 is TGTGCCAGCAGCTTGGGCAGGGGTGAGGAGCAGTACTTC. The encoded protein is CASSLGRGEEQYF.

The chain is built from TRBV29-1 and TRBJ2-7, with D hard to call. Germline CDR1 is SQVTM and CDR2 is ANQGSEA. Trimming pared 7 bases from V and 1 base from J, leaving 8 bases between. CDR3 length: 11 residues. The CDR3 coding sequence is TGCAGCGCCCGTGAGTCCTACGAGCAGTACTTC. Translation gives CSARESYEQYF.

The CDR3 coding sequence is TGCGCCAGCAGCCCTCCCCGGGACAGGGACGGAAATCAGCCCCAGCATTTT. Translated, it gives CASSPPRDRDGNQPQHF. The rearrangement joins TRBV4-1 to TRBJ1-5, with 9 nucleotides matching TRBD1. The CDR3 loop spans 17 amino acids. V was pared by 4 bases and J by 4 bases, with 11 bases of the junction left unmatched. Germline V gene sequence: CDR1 MGHRA, CDR2 YSYEKL.